This T cell receptor beta chain was observed in a study of OX40 agonist ivuxolimab in advanced cancers. Concerning the study at large: Ivuxolimab was a fully human IgG2 agonistic monoclonal antibody targeting the costimulatory receptor OX40 (CD134). The purpose of peripheral TCRbeta sequencing was to test whether ivuxolimab changed TCR sequence diversity and led to clonal T-cell expansion. Of the roughly 51 patients in dose escalation, some 20 had hepatocellular carcinoma, some 15 had melanoma, 9 had renal cell carcinoma and 9 had head and neck cancer. Partial responses occurred in three dose-escalation patients, of whom one had hepatocellular carcinoma and two had cutaneous melanoma. In the dose-escalation cohort, 75% to 90% of patients were male, and the mean age was roughly 60 years with a range of about 20 to 79. The paper reports the monotherapy dose-escalation portion (N = 52 patients) of the phase I ivuxolimab trial. Patients were allowed to have had prior anti-PD-1, anti-PD-L1 or anti-CTLA-4 therapy, and roughly 40% of the dose-escalation patients had been treated with checkpoint inhibitors. Intravenous ivuxolimab was administered to patients every 2 weeks at six dose levels: 0.01, 0.1, 0.3, 1.5, 3 and 10 mg/kg.

For sequencing of the TCRbeta CDR3 region, genomic DNA was extracted from the sorted cells. The immunoSEQ Assay was used to sequence the TCRbeta CDR3 regions. TCRdb holds this immuneACCESS table with in-frame rearrangements only. Some clones are missing; in checked studies, unresolved V genes explain under half, and the rest has no known cause. Within this sample are just over 95,000 clones, with about 90% of them counted one time only. In total, the top ten clones hold roughly 0.16% of the sample. Study-level results and caveats: In the 0.1-3.0 mg/kg groups, partial responders had among the lowest normalized peripheral clonal expansion, particularly in CD8+ T cells. On average, CD8+ T cells showed more expanded clones than CD4+ T cells after ivuxolimab. The antigen specificity of the peripheral T cells that underwent clonal expansion was not determined. Low levels of normalized T-cell clonal expansion were also seen in some nonresponding patients. At doses of 0.1 to 3.0 mg/kg, clonal expansion of both CD4+ and CD8+ T cells in blood was seen between baseline and week 6.

In regard to this clone: It has no known antigen specificity. There are no base qualities to consult, and no much larger clone falls within one base.

The trial excluded patients who had a history of autoimmune disease or were on systemic immunosuppression. Peripheral blood for TCR sequencing was collected from all dose cohorts at baseline, on cycle 4 day 1, and on cycle 7 day 1. Samples were obtained from an open-label, multicenter, first-in-human phase I dose-escalation trial of ivuxolimab. The trial enrolled adults with locally advanced or metastatic head and neck squamous cell, hepatocellular, melanoma or renal cell carcinoma. CD4+ and CD8+ T cells were sorted separately from peripheral blood before TCR sequencing. Ends trimmed: V by 3 bases, J by 6 bases; bases unmatched to a gene: 6. The CDR3 numbers 14 residues from cysteine through phenylalanine. The only DNA kept is the CDR3, 42 bases in frame from the first base. From the germline V gene, CDR1 is SGHRS and CDR2 is YFSETQ.

The V and J segments used are TRBV5-1 and TRBJ2-1; 7 central bases correspond to TRBD1. Sequenced material: CD4+ or CD8+ T cells sorted from blood, taken in a trial of the OX40 agonist ivuxolimab. The clonotype comes from an adult with an advanced solid tumor such as melanoma, head and neck, liver or kidney cancer. The CDR3 sequence is CASSSGTAINEQFF. The bases read TGCGCCAGCAGCTCCGGGACAGCTATCAATGAGCAGTTCTTC.